Presented here are 7 T cell receptor beta chains from one specimen sequenced in a study of shared T cell receptors in the human thymus. Using immunoSEQ multiplex PCR, the repertoire was profiled, and TCRdb retains in-frame clones only, with some absent. The table shows 650,000 to 950,000 clones, with 80% to 90% occurring only once. These records were also assigned to another study, of human thymus T cells.

Material for sequencing was thymocytes. Receptors were obtained from a girl less than two years old with a congenital heart defect.

This chain joins TRBV6-1 and TRBJ1-5; TRBD1 is a possible D gene (6 bases). V lost 3 bases, J lost 5 bases, and 11 bases lay in between. The CDR3 spans 14 residues. Looked up from germline, CDR1 is MNHNS and CDR2 is SASEGT. As DNA, the CDR3 is TGTGCCAGCAGTGAGGGGACATGGGATCAGCCCCAGCATTTT. Protein sequence: CASSEGTWDQPQHF.

The J gene is TRBJ1-1, the V gene TRBV27, with D perhaps matching TRBD1 (5 bases). CDR1 is MNHEY and CDR2 is SMNVEV in the germline V gene (reference sequence). The CDR3 sequence is 19 residues long. V gave up 5 bases and J gave up 0 bases, with 25 bases separating them. CDR3 sequence (DNA): TGTGCCAGCAGTCTTTATTCTCGTGGTCAGGGTGACATGAACACTGAAGCTTTCTTT. Encoded protein: CASSLYSRGQGDMNTEAFF.

The genes are TRBV28 and TRBJ1-5; perhaps TRBD1 as D (5 bases). Germline lookup yields CDR1 MDHEN and CDR2 SYDVKM. V gave up 5 bases and J gave up 6 bases, with 14 bases separating them. The CDR3 covers 14 residues. CDR3 coding DNA: TGTGCCAGCAGTCAATTCCGGGGGACTCAGCCCCAGCATTTT. This translates into CASSQFRGTQPQHF.

The rearrangement joins TRBV6-1 to TRBJ1-5; tentatively, D is TRBD1 (6 bases). Germline CDR1 is MNHNS and CDR2 is SASEGT. The CDR3 contains 14 residues. The V and J ends lost 2 bases and 3 bases respectively, with 8 bases between them. CDR3 nucleotides: TGTGCCAGCAGTGAACAGGGGAACAATCAGCCCCAGCATTTT. This encodes CASSEQGNNQPQHF.

This chain connects TRBV9 to TRBJ2-3; 7 bases align to TRBD1. Germline assignment: CDR1 SGDLS and CDR2 YYNGEE. The CDR3 has 15 amino acids. Trimming took 2 bases from V and 4 from J; bases not matched to a gene: 7. The CDR3 bases are TGTGCCAGCAGCGTTGGTCAGGGGGACCCAGATACGCAGTATTTT. Translated, it gives CASSVGQGDPDTQYF.

Only one count was recorded for this clone. V usage is TRBV10-2 and J usage is TRBJ2-7, with TRBD2 as a possible D gene (5 bases). The CDR3 sequence is 15 residues long. The germline V gene encodes CDR1 WSHSY and CDR2 SAAADI. Trimming pared 6 bases from V and 8 bases from J, leaving 23 bases between. The CDR3 is CASSDLLDTLRKQYF. The CDR3 DNA reads as TGCGCCAGCAGCGACTTACTAGATACCCTACGAAAGCAGTACTTC.

The V call is TRBV6-6, the J call TRBJ1-3; no firm D call. This CDR3 has 15 amino acids. The ends were cut back, 6 bases at V and 1 base at J, with 13 bases in the middle. Germline V CDR1 and CDR2: MNHNY, SVGAGI (reference sequence). The CDR3 here is CASSSVAGSGNTIYF. The DNA for the CDR3 is TGTGCCAGCAGCTCAGTAGCGGGATCTGGAAACACCATATATTTT.